The 17 T cell receptor beta chains reported below all come from one sample, sequenced in a study of monozygotic twins with inflammatory bowel disease (dated by TCRdb to between 2018 and 2021). Library preparation employed 5' RACE. Sequenced using an Illumina HiSeq 2500. TCRdb reprocessed the public reads and reports one entry per CDR3 protein sequence, without DNA. The table held for this sample gives some 200,000 distinct CDR3 sequences. The ten largest clones capture 7.5% to 9.5% of the sample. Specimen: blood. All receptors come from a human donor with ulcerative colitis or Crohn's disease, or a healthy co-twin of an affected twin (not recorded which).

V is TRBV6-6 and J is TRBJ2-5; the TCRdb call, TRBD1, lacks DNA for checking. In germline, CDR1 is MNHNY, CDR2 SVGAGI (reference sequence). The CDR3 is 13 amino acids. The CDR3 reads CASSLDRVVTQYF.

This chain joins TRBV20-1 and TRBJ2-1; TCRdb indicates TRBD2, and absent DNA this call remains unverified. The germline CDR1 and CDR2 sequences are DFQATT and SNEGSKA (reference sequence). The CDR3 contains 16 residues. The CDR3 protein is CSAHPRTSGTYNEQFF.

The chain carries TRBV9 and TRBJ2-1; the TRBD2 assignment by TCRdb is unverifiable without DNA. The CDR3 totals 19 residues. The V gene's germline CDR1 is SGDLS and CDR2 YYNGEE. CDR3 region: CASSPRTSGRMSSYNEQFF. Filled out from reference TRBV9 and TRBJ2-1, the complete variable domain reads DSGVTQTPKHLITATGQRVTLRCSPRSGDLSVYWYQQSLDQGLQFLIQYYNGEERAKGNILERFSAQQFPDLHSELNLSSLELGDSALYFCASSPRTSGRMSSYNEQFFGPGTRLTVL.

The gene calls are TRBV5-1 and TRBJ2-5; TCRdb reports TRBD2, a call that lacks DNA to check it against. This CDR3 is built from 13 residues. Germline CDR1 is SGHRS and CDR2 is YFSETQ. The CDR3 region is CASSLGGQETQYF.

V usage is TRBV20-1 and J usage is TRBJ1-2; the D call of TRBD1 rests on TCRdb alone, since no DNA is present to check it. CDR1 is DFQATT and CDR2 is SNEGSKA in the germline V gene (reference sequence). This CDR3 is 14 amino acids long. The CDR3 reads CSASLPGQAHGYTF.

V is TRBV5-1 and J is TRBJ2-1; the D call of TRBD2 rests on TCRdb alone, since no DNA is present to check it. CDR1 is SGHRS, CDR2 YFSETQ, per germline. There are 14 residues in the CDR3. The CDR3 sequence is CASNSGTSSSEQFF.

The chain couples TRBV6-1 to TRBJ2-7; TCRdb's D call, TRBD1, is unchecked because there is no DNA. CDR3 size: 17 residues. Germline loops: CDR1 MNHNS, CDR2 SASEGT. CDR3 protein: CASTPGGTTDTPYEQYF.

This chain connects TRBV7-2 to TRBJ2-7. Germline V lookup: CDR1 SGHTA, CDR2 FQGNSA. The CDR3 is 13 residues long. CDR3 amino acids: CASSSGVTYEQYF.

This chain connects TRBV20-1 to TRBJ2-1. The CDR3 covers 13 residues. Germline lookup yields CDR1 DFQATT and CDR2 SNEGSKA (reference sequence). The CDR3 region is CSARTISYNEQFF.

The chain joins TRBV3-1 to TRBJ2-1; TCRdb outputs TRBD2, but without DNA this stays unchecked. Germline V gene data show CDR1 as LGHDT and CDR2 as YNNKEL (reference sequence). The CDR3 loop spans 16 amino acids. This CDR3 reads CASSANELAGVNEQFF.

J is TRBJ2-3 and V is TRBV7-3; there is no DNA to check the TCRdb D call of TRBD1. This CDR3 is built from 16 residues. The germline V gene has CDR1 SGHTA and CDR2 FQGTGA. The CDR3 sequence is CASSPGRGGPQDTQYF.

The genes are TRBV4-1 and TRBJ2-7; absent DNA, TCRdb's TRBD1 call cannot be checked. Germline V CDR1 and CDR2: MGHRA, YSYEKL. This CDR3 is built from 17 residues. This CDR3 reads CASSQRFRDRGVYEQYF.

The V and J genes are TRBV27 and TRBJ1-6. This CDR3 contains 14 residues. Germline lookup yields CDR1 MNHEY and CDR2 SMNVEV (reference sequence). The CDR3: CASSLSAVNSPLHF.

The rearrangement joins TRBV5-1 to TRBJ1-4; TCRdb's D call, TRBD1, is unchecked because there is no DNA. The V gene's germline CDR1 is SGHRS and CDR2 YFSETQ. CDR3 length equals 16 residues. This chain's CDR3 is CASSSSIQGNNEKLFF. The complete variable domain, with remaining parts taken from reference TRBV5-1 and TRBJ1-4, reads KAGVTQTPRYLIKTRGQQVTLSCSPISGHRSVSWYQQTPGQGLQFLFEYFSETQRNKGNFPGRFSGRQFSNSRSEMNVSTLELGDSALYLCASSSSIQGNNEKLFFGSGTQLSVL.

The chain is built from TRBV7-9 and TRBJ2-7. The CDR3 is 14 residues long. CDR1 SEHNR and CDR2 FQNEAQ come from the germline V gene (reference sequence). The CDR3 sequence is CASSLGPGLREQYF.

The genes are TRBV20-1 and TRBJ2-1; TCRdb lists TRBD1, though no DNA is available to test this call. The V gene's germline CDR1 is DFQATT and CDR2 SNEGSKA (reference sequence). The CDR3 loop spans 14 amino acids. CDR3 amino acids: CSASPGTGVFEQFF.

V gene TRBV20-1 combines with J gene TRBJ1-6; TCRdb gives TRBD1 as the D gene, but with no DNA this cannot be confirmed. The CDR3 sequence is 12 residues long. Germline CDR1 DFQATT, CDR2 SNEGSKA (reference sequence). This chain's CDR3 is CSARQGYSPLHF.